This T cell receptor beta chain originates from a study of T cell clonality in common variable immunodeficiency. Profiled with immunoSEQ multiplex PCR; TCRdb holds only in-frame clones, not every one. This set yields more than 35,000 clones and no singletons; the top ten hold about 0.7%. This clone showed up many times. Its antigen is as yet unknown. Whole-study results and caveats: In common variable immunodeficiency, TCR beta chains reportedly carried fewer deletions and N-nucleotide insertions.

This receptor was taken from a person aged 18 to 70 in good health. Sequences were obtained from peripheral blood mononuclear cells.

The sequenced CDR3 bases are TGTGCCACCAGCACCTACCCCCCGGGACAGGGGAACAATGAG. Translated: CATSTYPPGQGNNE. The whole CDR3 sequence is CATSTYPPGQGNNEQFF. The gene calls are TRBV15 and TRBJ2-1; 10 nucleotides match TRBD1. Read coverage stops 3 residues before the CDR3 terminus; the germline J gene supplies the remainder. In germline, CDR1 is LNHNV, CDR2 YYDKDF (reference sequence). V shed 4 bases and J 5 bases; nucleotides not matched to a gene: 11. The CDR3 sequence is 17 residues long.